This passage covers 28 T cell receptor beta chains from one sample sequenced in a study of PD-1 blockade in classical Hodgkin lymphoma. The patients all showed relapse after autologous stem cell transplantation, while their brentuximab vedotin exposure varied. Clones were sequenced by immunoSEQ multiplex PCR, and TCRdb holds only the in-frame ones, with some missing. The table lists 90,000 to 100,000 clones, roughly 79% of them singletons. The source material was peripheral blood mononuclear cells (PBMCs), sampled before the second cycle of nivolumab. Receptors were obtained from a human donor with classical Hodgkin lymphoma.

V gene TRBV7-2 combines with J gene TRBJ1-5; maybe TRBD1 (5 bases). Between the trimmed V and J ends, which lost 3 bases and 3 bases, there was a span of 9 bases. Looked up from germline, CDR1 is SGHTA and CDR2 is FQGNSA. CDR3 size: 14 residues. CDR3 DNA sequence: TGTGCCAGCAGCTTGATGGGGGACAATCAGCCCCAGCATTTT. Amino acid sequence: CASSLMGDNQPQHF.

V is TRBV2 and J is TRBJ2-7; 7 bases match TRBD1. Per the germline V gene, CDR1 is SNHLY and CDR2 is FYNNEI. The CDR3 length is 15 residues. After removal of 5 bases from V and 2 bases from J, the junction contained 9 bases not matched to a gene. CDR3 region: CASSLNRGLPYEQYF. The CDR3 bases are TGTGCCAGCAGTCTAAACAGGGGTCTTCCCTACGAGCAGTACTTC.

The gene calls are TRBV5-1 and TRBJ1-4, with 7 positions matching TRBD1. CDR3 size: 15 residues. Germline V CDR1 and CDR2: SGHRS, YFSETQ. The trim removed 4 bases at V and 0 bases at J, leaving 3 bases unmatched. In DNA, the CDR3 is TGCGCCAGCAGCCCAACAGGGGCAACTAATGAAAAACTGTTTTTT. Translation gives CASSPTGATNEKLFF.

The chain couples TRBV10-3 to TRBJ1-1, with D possibly matching TRBD1 (5 bases). The CDR3 is made up of 13 amino acids. The germline V gene encodes CDR1 ENHRY and CDR2 SYGVKD. Trimming pared 3 bases from V and 5 bases from J, leaving 10 bases between. CDR3 in DNA: TGTGCCATCAGTGATCCGGGGGAGACTGAAGCTTTCTTT. This codes for CAISDPGETEAFF.

The chain couples TRBV30 to TRBJ2-1; perhaps D is TRBD1 or TRBD2 (5 bases each). V was shortened by 7 bases and J by 0 bases, with 10 bases between the two germline ends. This CDR3 has 13 residues. Germline CDR1 GTSNPN, CDR2 SVGIG (reference sequence). As DNA, the CDR3 is TGTGCCTCCGGGGACCCCTCCTACAATGAGCAGTTCTTC. Translation gives CASGDPSYNEQFF. Full variable domain (outside the CDR3, taken from reference TRBV30 and TRBJ2-1): SQTIHQWPATLVQPVGSPLSLECTVEGTSNPNLYWYRQAAGRGLQLLFYSVGIGQISSEVPQNLSASRPQDRQFILSSKKLLLSDSGFYLCASGDPSYNEQFFGPGTRLTVL.

This chain uses TRBV15 with TRBJ2-5, with 8 bases aligning to TRBD2. Germline V gene sequence: CDR1 LNHNV, CDR2 YYDKDF (reference sequence). V lost 5 bases to trimming and J lost 2 bases; unmatched junction nucleotides: 10. The CDR3 consists of 16 residues. CDR3 protein: CATSPAPASGQETQYF. The CDR3 DNA is TGTGCCACCAGCCCAGCCCCGGCTAGCGGGCAAGAGACCCAGTACTTC. The full variable domain, its missing parts supplied by reference TRBV15 and TRBJ2-5, is DAMVIQNPRYQVTQFGKPVTLSCSQTLNHNVMYWYQQKSSQAPKLLFHYYDKDFNNEADTPDNFQSRRPNTSFCFLDIRSPGLGDTAMYLCATSPAPASGQETQYFGPGTRLLVL.

The chain couples TRBV7-2 to TRBJ2-3, with 8 positions matching TRBD2. V shed 6 bases, J shed 6 bases, and the junction held 11 bases outside the gene matches. CDR1 SGHTA and CDR2 FQGNSA come from the germline V gene. This CDR3 has 15 amino acids. The CDR3 protein is CASSSLAEGGDTQYF. As DNA, the CDR3 is TGTGCCAGCAGTTCACTAGCGGAGGGGGGGGATACGCAGTATTTT.

The chain recombines TRBV10-3 with TRBJ1-1, with D possibly being TRBD1 (5 bases). The CDR3 loop spans 14 amino acids. The germline V gene encodes CDR1 ENHRY and CDR2 SYGVKD. The V end was cut by 4 bases, the J end by 2 bases, with 11 bases between. The CDR3 region has the DNA TGTGCCATCAGTGCCGGGCAGGGAAACACTGAAGCTTTCTTT. It codes for CAISAGQGNTEAFF.

The CDR3 DNA reads TGTGCCAGCAAGACAGCGGGACCCACAGATACGCAGTATTTT. Translated: CASKTAGPTDTQYF. V gene TRBV6-5 combines with J gene TRBJ2-3; 7 bases align to TRBD2. The CDR3 length is 14 residues. Germline trimming cut 7 bases from V and 2 bases from J; bases unmatched to any gene: 6. CDR1 MNHEY and CDR2 SVGAGI come from the germline V gene.

The V gene is TRBV27, the J gene TRBJ2-1; a weak D match, TRBD2 (6 bases). The V gene's germline CDR1 is MNHEY and CDR2 SMNVEV (reference sequence). The CDR3 consists of 13 residues. Trimming removed 5 bases from V and 7 bases from J, with 12 bases in between. In nucleotides, the CDR3 is TGTGCCAGCAGTGGGACTCTCGGGAATGAGCAGTTCTTC. It codes for CASSGTLGNEQFF.

The chain has TRBV18 and TRBJ1-1; D might be TRBD1 (5 bases). The CDR3 sequence is 14 residues long. Trimming removed 3 bases from V and 2 bases from J, with 10 bases in between. The germline V gene has CDR1 KGHSH and CDR2 LQKENI. The CDR3 DNA follows: TGTGCCAGCTCACCCCAACAGGTCAACACTGAAGCTTTCTTT. This encodes CASSPQQVNTEAFF.

J is TRBJ2-7 and V is TRBV7-6; D may match TRBD1 or TRBD2 (5 bases each). Germline assignment: CDR1 SGHVS and CDR2 FNYEAQ. V was clipped by 3 bases and J by 1 base, with 16 bases between them. The CDR3 sequence is 16 residues long. CDR3 DNA sequence: TGTGCCAGCAGCTTTGAGCCGGGACCGGCGTCCTACGAGCAGTACTTC. It yields the protein CASSFEPGPASYEQYF. The variable domain in full, with the rest retrieved from reference TRBV7-6 and TRBJ2-7, is GAGVSQSPRYKVTKRGQDVALRCDPISGHVSLYWYRQALGQGPEFLTYFNYEAQQDKSGLPNDRFSAERPEGSISTLTIQRTEQRDSAMYRCASSFEPGPASYEQYFGPGTRLTVT.

The genes are TRBV28 and TRBJ1-3; D is possibly TRBD1 (5 bases). V shed 8 bases and J shed 0 bases, with 8 bases lying between them. The CDR3 sequence is 13 residues long. Germline loops: CDR1 MDHEN, CDR2 SYDVKM. The CDR3 bases are TGTGCCAGCGTGGGGACCTCTGGAAACACCATATATTTT. This sequence encodes CASVGTSGNTIYF. The full variable domain, its missing parts supplied by reference TRBV28 and TRBJ1-3, is DVKVTQSSRYLVKRTGEKVFLECVQDMDHENMFWYRQDPGLGLRLIYFSYDVKMKEKGDIPEGYSVSREKKERFSLILESASTNQTSMYLCASVGTSGNTIYFGEGSWLTVV.

V and J are TRBV7-9 and TRBJ2-7; D is unresolved. This CDR3 comprises 11 residues. Trimming left V 8 bases short and J 7 bases short, with 12 bases between. CDR1 and CDR2 from the germline V gene are SEHNR and FQNEAQ (reference sequence). Written as DNA, the CDR3 is TGTGCCAGCGGGGTCGGTAGGGAGCAGTACTTC. The encoded protein is CASGVGREQYF.

CDR3 coding DNA: TGTGCCAGCAGCCCCGGGACTAGCGGTAATACGCAGTATTTT. Translation gives CASSPGTSGNTQYF. The chain joins TRBV7-2 to TRBJ2-3; 11 nucleotides agree with TRBD2. The length of the CDR3 is 14 residues. Losses at the gene ends were 5 bases for V and 7 bases for J; bases not matched to a gene: 5. Germline CDR1 SGHTA, CDR2 FQGNSA.

The sample holds one count of this clone. The chain combines TRBV28 with TRBJ2-7; 7 bases align to TRBD2. Germline V lookup: CDR1 MDHEN, CDR2 SYDVKM. After removal of 6 bases from V and 6 bases from J, the junction contained 5 bases not matched to a gene. This CDR3 has 12 residues. The chain's CDR3 is CASSPGRGEQYF. CDR3 nucleotides: TGTGCCAGCAGCCCAGGGAGGGGCGAGCAGTACTTC. The whole variable domain, remainder taken from reference TRBV28 and TRBJ2-7, is DVKVTQSSRYLVKRTGEKVFLECVQDMDHENMFWYRQDPGLGLRLIYFSYDVKMKEKGDIPEGYSVSREKKERFSLILESASTNQTSMYLCASSPGRGEQYFGPGTRLTVT.

V gene TRBV5-1 combines with J gene TRBJ2-1; D uncertain. Germline CDR1 reads SGHRS; CDR2 reads YFSETQ. The CDR3 contains 16 residues. The V and J ends lost 0 bases and 6 bases respectively, with 16 bases between them. In DNA form, the CDR3 reads TGCGCCAGCAGCTTGGAATGGGCTAGGGAAGGCAATGAGCAGTTCTTC. Protein product: CASSLEWAREGNEQFF.

This chain connects TRBV4-2 to TRBJ2-1; perhaps TRBD2 as D (6 bases). This CDR3 region has 14 residues. Trimming cost V 0 bases and J 5 bases, with 8 bases left between them. Germline values: CDR1 LGHNA, CDR2 YNFKEQ. The CDR3 sequence: CASSQDWEDNEQFF. Written as DNA, the CDR3 is TGTGCCAGCAGCCAAGATTGGGAGGACAATGAGCAGTTCTTC.

In DNA, the CDR3 is TGCGCCAGTCAGCTAGCGGGAGTGATAGATACGCAGTATTTT. This codes for CASQLAGVIDTQYF. The chain couples TRBV5-1 to TRBJ2-3; TRBD2 agrees at 10 bases. CDR1 is SGHRS and CDR2 is YFSETQ in the germline V gene. The CDR3 is 14 amino acids. Losses at the gene ends were 8 bases for V and 5 bases for J; bases not matched to a gene: 8.

The chain has TRBV5-4 and TRBJ2-7; D is perhaps TRBD1 or TRBD2 (5 bases each). The CDR3 runs to 14 residues. Trimming left V 1 base short and J 1 base short, with 9 bases between. Germline CDR1 is SGHNT and CDR2 is YYREEE (reference sequence). CDR3 sequence: CASSLRDRSYEQYF. CDR3 DNA: TGTGCCAGCAGCTTGCGGGACCGATCCTACGAGCAGTACTTC.

This rearrangement joins TRBV15 to TRBJ2-1, with 9 nucleotides matching TRBD2. The junction had 8 bases not matched to a gene; V was cut back by 2 bases and J by 9 bases. Germline V lookup: CDR1 LNHNV, CDR2 YYDKDF (reference sequence). The CDR3 is 15 amino acids. CDR3 in DNA: TGTGCCACCAGCAGACGGGGGACTAGCTATCCTGAGCAGTTCTTC. Translation gives CATSRRGTSYPEQFF.

The chain combines TRBV5-1 with TRBJ2-2; D ambiguous. The CDR3 extends over 16 amino acids. In germline, CDR1 is SGHRS, CDR2 YFSETQ. V was trimmed by 2 bases and J by 0 bases, leaving 11 bases between them. Here the CDR3 DNA reads TGCGCCAGCAGCTTCAGCCTTCCCGCGAACACCGGGGAGCTGTTTTTT. This encodes CASSFSLPANTGELFF.

This chain connects TRBV25-1 to TRBJ2-5; TRBD2 matches 11 bases. The CDR3 extends over 16 amino acids. The junction had 7 bases not matched to a gene; V was cut back by 1 base and J by 6 bases. Germline V gene sequence: CDR1 MGHDK, CDR2 SYGVNS. The CDR3 DNA is TGTGCCAGCAGTGAATTAATAGCGGGAGGGCGCCAGACCCAGTACTTC. Amino acids: CASSELIAGGRQTQYF.

The chain links TRBV19 to TRBJ1-2, with unresolved D. CDR3 length: 13 residues. V gave up 3 bases and J gave up 7 bases, with 12 bases separating them. Germline CDR1 is LNHDA and CDR2 is SQIVND (reference sequence). The CDR3 spells CASSIDGVRGYTF. The CDR3 DNA is TGTGCCAGTAGTATCGATGGGGTACGTGGCTACACCTTC.

This chain joins TRBV5-4 and TRBJ2-7; tentative D call: TRBD1 (6 bases). Germline V gene lookup returns CDR1 SGHNT and CDR2 YYREEE (reference sequence). V was pared by 4 bases and J by 4 bases, with 9 bases between. The CDR3 is made up of 12 amino acids. The CDR3 bases are TGTGCCAGCAGCCCACAGGGATACGAGCAGTACTTC. Its protein is CASSPQGYEQYF.

The chain joins TRBV5-1 to TRBJ2-6, with D tentatively TRBD1 (5 bases). Germline V gene lookup returns CDR1 SGHRS and CDR2 YFSETQ. The CDR3 runs 14 residues. Trimming stripped 7 bases from V and 2 bases from J, with 10 bases between. The CDR3: CASGRGTGANVLTF. Here the CDR3 DNA reads TGCGCCAGCGGAAGGGGAACTGGGGCCAACGTCCTGACTTTC.

The J gene is TRBJ2-1, the V gene TRBV6-1; 7 nucleotides align to TRBD2. CDR1 is MNHNS and CDR2 is SASEGT in the germline V gene. The CDR3 has 14 residues. With V trimmed by 8 bases and J by 8 bases, 12 bases remained unmatched. CDR3 DNA sequence: TGTGCCAGCGTTTGGACTAGTACTAGTGATGAGCAGTTCTTC. It yields the protein CASVWTSTSDEQFF.

This clone was picked up one time. The chain employs TRBV10-3 and TRBJ2-2, with TRBD1 identical over 11 bases. The J segment lost 4 bases and the V segment lost 10 bases, leaving 5 bases of the junction unmatched. The CDR3 contains 14 residues. CDR1 and CDR2 from the germline V gene are ENHRY and SYGVKD. CDR3 coding DNA: TGTGCCACCACAGGGACAGGGGGCACCGGGGAGCTGTTTTTT. Translation: CATTGTGGTGELFF.